This T cell receptor (beta chain) derives from a study of blood T cells in healthy people across ages. Study observations and caveats: Older age coincided with a roughly linear decline in TCR beta diversity per million T cells.

This CDR3 region has 14 residues. CDR1 SGHAT and CDR2 FQDESV come from the germline V gene (reference sequence). The J segment lost 10 bases and the V segment lost 4 bases, leaving 7 bases of the junction unmatched. It was with a sample-barcoded 5' primer and a J-beta primer mix that a second PCR of about 6 to 12 cycles was run. Each CDR3 protein gets one entry after TCRdb re-called the 5' RACE reads with MiXCR. The data contain 450,000 to 650,000 distinct CDR3 sequences, under 30% of them singletons. Points on this clonotype: No antigen is known for it.

The data were also submitted as part of a second study, on T cells of mothers and their children. From that report: Three healthy Caucasian mothers served as donors, and their six children did as well.

The source is a boy aged 5-17 years in good health. The chain couples TRBV11-1 to TRBJ2-4; TRBD1 aligns across 10 bases. Sequencing input: blood. This chain's CDR3 is CASSSGTGVIIQYF. Here the CDR3 DNA reads TGTGCCAGCAGCTCCGGGACAGGGGTGATTATTCAGTACTTC.